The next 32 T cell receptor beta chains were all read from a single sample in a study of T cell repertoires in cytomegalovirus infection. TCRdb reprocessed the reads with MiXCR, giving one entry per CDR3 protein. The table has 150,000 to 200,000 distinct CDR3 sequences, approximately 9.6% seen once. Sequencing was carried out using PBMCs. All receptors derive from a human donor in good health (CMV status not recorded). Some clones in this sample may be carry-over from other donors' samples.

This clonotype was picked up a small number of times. The CDR3 sequence is CASTRTSGTTIGQFF. In DNA form, the CDR3 reads TGTGCCAGCACCAGGACTAGCGGGACCACAATCGGGCAGTTCTTC. The chain uses TRBV6-2 or TRBV6-3 and TRBJ2-1; the match to TRBD2 covers 12 bases. V gave up 7 bases and J gave up 12 bases; unmatched junction bases: 13. The CDR3 extends over 15 amino acids. In germline, CDR1 is MNHEY, CDR2 SVGEGT.

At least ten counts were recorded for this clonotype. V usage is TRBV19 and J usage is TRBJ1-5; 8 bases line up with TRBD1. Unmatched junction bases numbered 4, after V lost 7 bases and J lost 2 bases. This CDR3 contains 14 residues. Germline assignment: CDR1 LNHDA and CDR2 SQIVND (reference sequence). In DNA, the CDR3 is TGTGCCAGTACGAAGACAGGGGGCAATCAGCCCCAGCATTTT. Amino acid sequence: CASTKTGGNQPQHF.

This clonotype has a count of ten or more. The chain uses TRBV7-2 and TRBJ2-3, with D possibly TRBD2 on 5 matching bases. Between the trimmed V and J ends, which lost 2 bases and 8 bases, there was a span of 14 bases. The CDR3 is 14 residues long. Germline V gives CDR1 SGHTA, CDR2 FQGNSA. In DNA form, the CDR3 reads TGTGCCAGCAGCTTAAATGGGGTAGGGAGTACGCAGTATTTT. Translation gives CASSLNGVGSTQYF.

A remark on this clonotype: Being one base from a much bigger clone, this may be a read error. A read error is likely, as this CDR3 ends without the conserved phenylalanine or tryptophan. The CDR3 DNA reads TGTGCCAGCGCGGATTTTGAGAGCACAGATACGCAGTATATT. Protein: CASADFESTDTQYI. V usage is TRBV28 and J usage is TRBJ2-3; no reliable D call. There are 14 residues in the CDR3. Germline V CDR1 and CDR2: MDHEN, SYDVKM. V dropped 8 bases and J dropped 0 bases, with 12 bases sitting between them.

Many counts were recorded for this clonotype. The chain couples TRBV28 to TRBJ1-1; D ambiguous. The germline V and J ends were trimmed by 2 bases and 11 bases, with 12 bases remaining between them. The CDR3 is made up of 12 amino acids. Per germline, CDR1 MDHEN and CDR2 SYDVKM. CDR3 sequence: CASSLGMATAFF. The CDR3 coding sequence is TGTGCCAGCAGTTTAGGGATGGCAACGGCTTTCTTT.

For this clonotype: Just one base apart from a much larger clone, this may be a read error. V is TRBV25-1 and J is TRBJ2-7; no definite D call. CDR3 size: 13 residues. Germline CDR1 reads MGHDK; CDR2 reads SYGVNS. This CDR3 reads CTSSDKGYYEQYF. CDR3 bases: TGTACCAGCAGTGATAAGGGTTACTACGAGCAGTACTTC.

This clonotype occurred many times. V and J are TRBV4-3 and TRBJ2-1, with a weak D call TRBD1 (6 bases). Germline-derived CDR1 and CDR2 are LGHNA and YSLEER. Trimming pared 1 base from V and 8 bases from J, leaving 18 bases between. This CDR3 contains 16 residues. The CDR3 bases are TGCGCCAGCAGCCAAGGTTCGAGGGGGAGCAATGATGAGCAGTTCTTC. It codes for CASSQGSRGSNDEQFF.

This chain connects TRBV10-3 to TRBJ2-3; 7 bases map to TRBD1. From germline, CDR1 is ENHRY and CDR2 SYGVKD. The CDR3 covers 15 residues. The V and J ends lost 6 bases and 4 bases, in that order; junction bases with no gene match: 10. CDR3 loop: CAIRLQGEIADTQYF. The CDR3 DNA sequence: TGTGCCATCAGGCTTCAGGGGGAGATCGCAGATACGCAGTATTTT.

The CDR3 DNA is TGTGCCAGCGTCATCCGGGTATCCTACGAGCAGTACTTC. It specifies CASVIRVSYEQYF. The rearrangement links TRBV2 to TRBJ2-7; no definite D call. The CDR3 is 13 amino acids. Germline assignment: CDR1 SNHLY and CDR2 FYNNEI. V lost 8 bases to trimming and J lost 1 base, with 12 bases between them.

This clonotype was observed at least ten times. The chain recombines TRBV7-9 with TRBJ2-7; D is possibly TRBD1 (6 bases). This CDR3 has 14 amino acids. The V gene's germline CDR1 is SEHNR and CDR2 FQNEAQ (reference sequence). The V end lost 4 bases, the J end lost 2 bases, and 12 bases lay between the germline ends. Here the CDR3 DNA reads TGTGCCAGCAGCTCAGGGACATTCCCCTACGAGCAGTACTTC. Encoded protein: CASSSGTFPYEQYF.

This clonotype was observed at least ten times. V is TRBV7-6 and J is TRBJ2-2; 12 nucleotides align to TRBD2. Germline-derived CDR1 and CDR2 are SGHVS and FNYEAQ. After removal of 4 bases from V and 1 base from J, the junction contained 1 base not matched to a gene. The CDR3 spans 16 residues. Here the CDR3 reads CASSSGLAGNTGELFF. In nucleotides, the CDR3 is TGTGCCAGCAGCTCGGGACTAGCGGGGAACACCGGGGAGCTGTTTTTT.

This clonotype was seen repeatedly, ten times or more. Here the CDR3 reads CASSFEPAGFAELFF. The CDR3 DNA is TGTGCCAGCAGCTTCGAACCTGCGGGTTTTGCTGAACTGTTTTTT. The chain combines TRBV11-2 with TRBJ1-4; D is unclear. This CDR3 region has 15 residues. Germline V CDR1 and CDR2: SGHAT, FQNNGV. Trimming stripped 3 bases from V and 12 bases from J, with 20 bases between.

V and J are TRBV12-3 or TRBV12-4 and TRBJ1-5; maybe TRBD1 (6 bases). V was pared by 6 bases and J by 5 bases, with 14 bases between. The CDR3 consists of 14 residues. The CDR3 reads CASRLRAGDQPQHF. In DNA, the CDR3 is TGTGCCAGCAGATTAAGGGCAGGGGATCAGCCCCAGCATTTT.

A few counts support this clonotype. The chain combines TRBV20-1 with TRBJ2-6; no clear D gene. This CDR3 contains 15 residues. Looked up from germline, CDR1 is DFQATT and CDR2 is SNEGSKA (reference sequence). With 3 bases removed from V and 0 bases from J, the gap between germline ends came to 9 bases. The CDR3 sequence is CSASLWSSGANVLTF. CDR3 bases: TGCAGTGCTAGTTTGTGGAGCTCTGGGGCCAACGTCCTGACTTTC.

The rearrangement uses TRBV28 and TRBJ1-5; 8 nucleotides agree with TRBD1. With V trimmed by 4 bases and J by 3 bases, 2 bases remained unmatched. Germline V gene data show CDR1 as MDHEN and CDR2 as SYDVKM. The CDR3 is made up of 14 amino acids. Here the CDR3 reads CASSYRGANQPQHF. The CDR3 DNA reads TGTGCCAGCAGTTACAGGGGGGCCAATCAGCCCCAGCATTTT.

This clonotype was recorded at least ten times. The CDR3 region is CASSERVAGDEDTQYF. The CDR3 bases are TGTGCCAGCAGTGAAAGGGTAGCGGGAGATGAGGATACGCAGTATTTT. The chain employs TRBV2 and TRBJ2-3; TRBD2 aligns across 9 bases. This CDR3 is built from 16 residues. Germline CDR1 reads SNHLY; CDR2 reads FYNNEI. V was pared by 2 bases and J by 6 bases, with 9 bases of the junction left unmatched.

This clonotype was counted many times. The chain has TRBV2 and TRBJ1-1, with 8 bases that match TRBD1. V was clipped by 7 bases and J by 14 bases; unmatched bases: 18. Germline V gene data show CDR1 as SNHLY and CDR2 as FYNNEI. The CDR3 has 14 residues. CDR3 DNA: TGTGCCAGCATTTCCACCCCCGGGACAGGTGTTTTCTTCTTT. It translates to CASISTPGTGVFFF.

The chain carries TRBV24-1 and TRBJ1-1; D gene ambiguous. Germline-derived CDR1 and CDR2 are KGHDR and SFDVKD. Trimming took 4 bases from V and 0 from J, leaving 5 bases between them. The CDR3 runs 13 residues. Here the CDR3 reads CATSEAVNTEAFF. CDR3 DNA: TGTGCCACCAGTGAAGCAGTGAACACTGAAGCTTTCTTT.

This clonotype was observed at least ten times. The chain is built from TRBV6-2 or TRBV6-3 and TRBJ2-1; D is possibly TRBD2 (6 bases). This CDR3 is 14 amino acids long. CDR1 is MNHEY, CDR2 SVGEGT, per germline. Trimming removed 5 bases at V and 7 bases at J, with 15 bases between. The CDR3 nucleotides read TGTGCCAGCAGTGCCCCGGGACTGAGGAATGAGCAGTTCTTC. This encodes CASSAPGLRNEQFF.

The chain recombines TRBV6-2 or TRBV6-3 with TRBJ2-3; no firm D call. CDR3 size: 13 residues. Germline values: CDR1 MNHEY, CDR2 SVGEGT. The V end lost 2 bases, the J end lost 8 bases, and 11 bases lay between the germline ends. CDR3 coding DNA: TGTGCCAGCAGTTACCCCCTATCGGGTACGCAGTATTTT. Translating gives CASSYPLSGTQYF.

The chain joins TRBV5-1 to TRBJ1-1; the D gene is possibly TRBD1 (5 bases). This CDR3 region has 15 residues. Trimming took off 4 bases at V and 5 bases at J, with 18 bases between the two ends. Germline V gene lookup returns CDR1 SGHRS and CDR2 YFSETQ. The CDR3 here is CASSVPLQGGTEAFF. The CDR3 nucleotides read TGCGCCAGCAGCGTCCCTCTCCAGGGAGGGACTGAAGCTTTCTTT.

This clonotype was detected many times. The CDR3 loop is CASSLILAGNQPQHF. Here the CDR3 DNA reads TGTGCCAGCAGCCTGATTTTGGCCGGCAATCAGCCCCAGCATTTT. This chain connects TRBV5-5 to TRBJ1-5; D remains ambiguous. This CDR3 spans 15 amino acids. Germline V gene data show CDR1 as SGHKS and CDR2 as YYEKEE (reference sequence). Trimming shortened V by 4 bases and J by 2 bases, and 13 bases separated the two germline ends. Full variable domain (outside the CDR3, taken from reference TRBV5-5 and TRBJ1-5): DAGVTQSPTHLIKTRGQQVTLRCSPISGHKSVSWYQQVLGQGPQFIFQYYEKEERGRGNFPDRFSARQFPNYSSELNVNALLLGDSALYLCASSLILAGNQPQHFGDGTRLSIL.

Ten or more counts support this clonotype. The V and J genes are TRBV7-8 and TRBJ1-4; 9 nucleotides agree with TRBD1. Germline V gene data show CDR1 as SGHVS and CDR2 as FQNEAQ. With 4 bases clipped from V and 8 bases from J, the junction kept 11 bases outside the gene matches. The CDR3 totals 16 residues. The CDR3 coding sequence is TGTGCCAGCAGCTCCCGGACCGGGACAGGGAGGGAAAAACTGTTTTTT. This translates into CASSSRTGTGREKLFF.

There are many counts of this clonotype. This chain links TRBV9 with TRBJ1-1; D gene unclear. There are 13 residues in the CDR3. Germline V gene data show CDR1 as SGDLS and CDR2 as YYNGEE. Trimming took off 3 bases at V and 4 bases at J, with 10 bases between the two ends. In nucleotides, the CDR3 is TGTGCCAGCAGCGAAGGAGGTGGCACTGAAGCTTTCTTT. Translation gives CASSEGGGTEAFF.

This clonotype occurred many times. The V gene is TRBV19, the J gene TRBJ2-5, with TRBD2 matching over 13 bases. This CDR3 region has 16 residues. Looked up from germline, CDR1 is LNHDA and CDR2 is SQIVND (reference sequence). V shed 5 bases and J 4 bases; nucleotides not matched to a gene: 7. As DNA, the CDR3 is TGTGCCAGTAGTCAAGGACTAGCGGGAGATGGAGAGACCCAGTACTTC. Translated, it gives CASSQGLAGDGETQYF.

The CDR3 region has the DNA TGTGCCAGCAGCCGAAAGCGGGAGGGTACCTACGAGCAGTACTTC. Its protein is CASSRKREGTYEQYF. The rearrangement uses TRBV9 and TRBJ2-7; 10 nucleotides line up with TRBD2. V shed 4 bases and J 2 bases; nucleotides not matched to a gene: 6. The germline CDR1 and CDR2 sequences are SGDLS and YYNGEE. This CDR3 comprises 15 residues.

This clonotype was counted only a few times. CDR3 DNA: TGCAGCGTTGAAACTAGTCAGGTCAGCGCCTACACCTTC. It codes for CSVETSQVSAYTF. The gene calls are TRBV29-1 and TRBJ1-2, with no clear D. From germline, CDR1 is SQVTM and CDR2 ANQGSEA. The CDR3 totals 13 residues. Trimming shortened V by 2 bases and J by 10 bases, and 17 bases separated the two germline ends.

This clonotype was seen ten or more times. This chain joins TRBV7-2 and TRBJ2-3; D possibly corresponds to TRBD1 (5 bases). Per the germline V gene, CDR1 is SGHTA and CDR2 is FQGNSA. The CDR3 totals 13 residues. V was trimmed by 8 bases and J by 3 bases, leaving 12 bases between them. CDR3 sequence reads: CASGAGQTDTQYF. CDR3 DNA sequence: TGTGCCAGCGGGGCCGGACAAACAGATACGCAGTATTTT.

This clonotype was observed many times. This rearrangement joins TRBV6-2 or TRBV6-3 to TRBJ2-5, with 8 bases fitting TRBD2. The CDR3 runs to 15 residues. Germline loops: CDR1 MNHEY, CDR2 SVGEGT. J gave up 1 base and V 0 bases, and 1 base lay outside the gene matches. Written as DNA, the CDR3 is TGTGCCAGCAGTTACTCACTAGCGGTCCAAGAGACCCAGTACTTC. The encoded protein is CASSYSLAVQETQYF.

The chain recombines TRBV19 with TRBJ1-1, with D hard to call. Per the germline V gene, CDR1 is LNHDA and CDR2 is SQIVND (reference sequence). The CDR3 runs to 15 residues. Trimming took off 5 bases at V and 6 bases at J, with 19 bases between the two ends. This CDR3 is CASSYLAHKGPEAFF. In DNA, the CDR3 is TGTGCCAGTAGTTATTTGGCTCACAAGGGCCCTGAAGCTTTCTTT.

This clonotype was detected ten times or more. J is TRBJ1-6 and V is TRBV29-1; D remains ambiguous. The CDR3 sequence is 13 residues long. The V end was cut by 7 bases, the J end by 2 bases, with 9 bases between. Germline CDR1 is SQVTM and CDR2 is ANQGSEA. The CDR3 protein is CSAGSTYNSPLHF. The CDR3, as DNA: TGCAGCGCCGGTAGCACCTATAATTCACCCCTCCACTTT.

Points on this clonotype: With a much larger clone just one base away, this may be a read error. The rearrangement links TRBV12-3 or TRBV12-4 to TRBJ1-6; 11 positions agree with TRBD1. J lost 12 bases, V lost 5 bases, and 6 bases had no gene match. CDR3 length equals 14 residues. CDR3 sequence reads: CASSRTGGGLPLHF. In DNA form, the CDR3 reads TGTGCCAGCAGTAGGACAGGGGGCGGATTACCCCTCCACTTT.